This T cell receptor beta chain comes out of a study of blood T cell repertoires in COVID-19. Sequencing was performed with immunoSEQ multiplex PCR; in TCRdb, only in-frame clones are kept and a portion is missing. The data show 60,000 to 90,000 clones, around 79% seen once. This CDR3 spans 16 amino acids. Unmatched junction bases numbered 8, after V lost 3 bases and J lost 3 bases. From germline, CDR1 is SGHAT and CDR2 FQNNGV. The chain employs TRBV11-2 and TRBJ2-1, with 7 bases fitting TRBD1. The clonotype comes from a man aged 60 to 75 with acute or convalescent COVID-19. Sequences were obtained from peripheral blood. CDR3 sequence reads: CASSFDSQGFYNEQFF. The CDR3 nucleotides read TGTGCCAGCAGCTTCGATTCACAGGGGTTCTACAATGAGCAGTTCTTC.